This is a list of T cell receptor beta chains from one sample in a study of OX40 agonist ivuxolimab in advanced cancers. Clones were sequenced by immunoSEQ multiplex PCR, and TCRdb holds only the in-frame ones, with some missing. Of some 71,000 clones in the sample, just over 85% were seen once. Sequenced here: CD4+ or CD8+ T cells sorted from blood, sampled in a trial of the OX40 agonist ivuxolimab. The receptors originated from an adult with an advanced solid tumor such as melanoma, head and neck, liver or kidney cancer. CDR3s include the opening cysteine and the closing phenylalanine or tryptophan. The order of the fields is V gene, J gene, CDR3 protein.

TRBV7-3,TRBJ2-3,CASSLTLGGSTDTQYF
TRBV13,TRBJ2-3,CASSLGPRTDTQYF
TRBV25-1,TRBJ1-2,CASSELAGTYGYTF
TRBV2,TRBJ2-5,CASSPPGQSQETQYF
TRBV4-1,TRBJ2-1,CASSQDRTSYNEQFF
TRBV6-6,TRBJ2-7,CASSYYPPYEQYF
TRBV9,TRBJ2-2,CASSARTGTGELFF
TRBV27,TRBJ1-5,CASSSRTLSNQPQHF
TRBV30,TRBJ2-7,CAWRKWDRANEQYF
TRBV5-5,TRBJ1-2,CASSLVTGGYTF
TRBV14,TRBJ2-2,CASRPQTNTGELFF
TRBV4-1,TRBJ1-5,CASSPYSGTGEIGNQPQHF
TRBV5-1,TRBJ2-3,CASSLWGRGSGTDTQYF
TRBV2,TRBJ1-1,CARGGPEAFF
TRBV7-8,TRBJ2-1,CASSLARLAGNNEQFF
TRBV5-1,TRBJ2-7,CASSWTSGTLYEQYF
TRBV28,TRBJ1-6,CASSPGDGSSYNSPLHF
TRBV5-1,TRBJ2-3,CASSRPTGDAADTQYF
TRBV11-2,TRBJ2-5,CASSFGSRGGQETQYF
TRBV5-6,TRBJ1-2,CASSPGLNYGYTF
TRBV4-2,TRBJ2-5,CASSQDLAQETQYF
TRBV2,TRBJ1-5,CASSEGVDQPQHF
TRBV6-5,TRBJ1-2,CASSYPGTGGHGGYTF
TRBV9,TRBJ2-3,CASKSDLNTDTQYF
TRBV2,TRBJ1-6,CASSGTGREDSPLHF
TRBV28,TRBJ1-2,CASDQQGDYGYTF
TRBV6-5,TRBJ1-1,CASSYSWGLNTEAFF
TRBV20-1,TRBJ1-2,CSANSNSNTF
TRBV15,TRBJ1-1,CATSIRQGANTEAFF
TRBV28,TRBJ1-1,CASSPPEGMNTEAFF